The 26 T cell receptor beta chains listed next were all sequenced from one sample in a study of control samples from healthy donors and cancer patients. This table comes from immunoSEQ multiplex PCR, and its TCRdb copy is limited to in-frame clones, with some not included. Among around 95,000 clones listed, roughly 87% were seen once. Source material: blood. The source is a woman aged 45-59 years in good health.

The J gene is TRBJ2-1, the V gene TRBV11-1; D may be TRBD1 (5 bases). The CDR3 runs 14 residues. Germline CDR1 and CDR2: SGHAT and FQDESV (reference sequence). V dropped 1 base and J dropped 2 bases, with 6 bases sitting between them. CDR3 in amino acids: CASSLEGTYNEQFF. The CDR3 coding sequence is TGTGCCAGCAGCTTAGAGGGGACCTACAATGAGCAGTTCTTC.

This clone turned up a few times. This chain joins TRBV5-4 and TRBJ2-3; no clear D. Germline lookup yields CDR1 SGHNT and CDR2 YYREEE (reference sequence). Trimming removed 3 bases from V and 5 bases from J, with 7 bases in between. CDR3 length: 12 residues. CDR3 DNA: TGTGCCAGCAGCTCCATGGGAGATACGCAGTATTTT. It translates to CASSSMGDTQYF.

The genes are TRBV28 and TRBJ1-6; the D is unclear. CDR1 is MDHEN and CDR2 is SYDVKM in the germline V gene. V was pared by 2 bases and J by 10 bases, with 6 bases between. The CDR3 covers 12 residues. This chain's CDR3 is CASSLGVSPLHF. The CDR3 DNA sequence: TGTGCCAGCAGTTTAGGAGTGTCACCCCTCCACTTT.

V is TRBV3-1 (or the pseudogene TRBV3-2) and J is TRBJ2-5; D gene ambiguous. The ends were cut back, 4 bases at V and 5 bases at J, with 14 bases in the middle. The germline gives CDR1 LGHDT, CDR2 YNNKEL (reference sequence). The CDR3 has 14 residues. CDR3 protein: CASSPDPPSETQYF. The CDR3, as DNA: TGTGCCAGCAGCCCTGACCCGCCTTCGGAGACCCAGTACTTC.

The chain couples TRBV13 to TRBJ2-3; D not certain. The V and J ends lost 2 bases and 5 bases respectively, with 8 bases between them. This CDR3 has 13 residues. Germline CDR1 reads PRHDT; CDR2 reads FYEKMQ (reference sequence). The CDR3: CASSLPSGDTQYF. As DNA, the CDR3 is TGTGCCAGCAGCTTACCCTCCGGAGATACGCAGTATTTT. The variable domain in full, completed from reference TRBV13 and TRBJ2-3, reads AAGVIQSPRHLIKEKRETATLKCYPIPRHDTVYWYQQGPGQDPQFLISFYEKMQSDKGSIPDRFSAQQFSDYHSELNMSSLELGDSALYFCASSLPSGDTQYFGPGTRLTVL.

The chain links TRBV27 to TRBJ2-7, with D possibly matching TRBD2 (7 bases). The V end lost 5 bases, the J end lost 3 bases, and 17 bases lay between the germline ends. Germline-derived CDR1 and CDR2 are MNHEY and SMNVEV (reference sequence). CDR3 length: 15 amino acids. CDR3 nucleotides: TGTGCCAGCAGTGCGGATAGGGGGGGTAGCTACGAGCAGTACTTC. It is translated as CASSADRGGSYEQYF.

As DNA, the CDR3 is TGTGCCAGCAGTCCGGGACAGGGGGCAGCCGGGGAGCTGTTTTTT. Protein: CASSPGQGAAGELFF. V and J are TRBV6-6 and TRBJ2-2, with 12 bases aligning to TRBD1. Germline lookup yields CDR1 MNHNY and CDR2 SVGAGI (reference sequence). This CDR3 has 15 amino acids. The trim removed 5 bases at V and 6 bases at J, leaving 4 bases unmatched.

The J gene is TRBJ1-5, the V gene TRBV5-8; D is possibly TRBD1 (6 bases). Trimming pared 4 bases from V and 7 bases from J, leaving 18 bases between. The CDR3 covers 15 residues. The germline gives CDR1 SGHTS, CDR2 YDEGEE. The CDR3 sequence is CASSAWIRGQQPQHF. The CDR3 DNA sequence: TGTGCCAGCAGCGCGTGGATCCGGGGGCAACAGCCCCAGCATTTT.

This clone was detected only once. The chain couples TRBV19 to TRBJ1-5; unclear D gene. The germline gives CDR1 LNHDA, CDR2 SQIVND (reference sequence). V was pared by 6 bases and J by 6 bases, with 9 bases between. The CDR3 is 12 residues long. CDR3 in DNA: TGTGCCAGTAGACAAGTCCCTCAGCCCCAGCATTTT. Translation gives CASRQVPQPQHF.

The chain is built from TRBV2 and TRBJ1-2, with TRBD1 identical over 9 bases. The V segment lost 6 bases and the J segment 5 bases; nucleotides outside the gene matches: 10. Germline V lookup: CDR1 SNHLY, CDR2 FYNNEI. There are 15 residues in the CDR3. The CDR3: CASRDRQGVLYGYTF. DNA for the CDR3: TGTGCCAGCAGGGACCGACAGGGGGTATTATATGGCTACACCTTC.

This chain uses TRBV7-2 with TRBJ2-5; D unresolved. Germline V gene sequence: CDR1 SGHTA, CDR2 FQGNSA. The V and J ends lost 0 bases and 1 base respectively, with 6 bases between them. This CDR3 region has 14 residues. For the CDR3, the DNA is TGTGCCAGCAGCTTAGCAGGAACCCAAGAGACCCAGTACTTC. Encoded protein: CASSLAGTQETQYF.

This chain uses TRBV7-8 with TRBJ2-7; D is perhaps TRBD1 (6 bases). Germline CDR1 is SGHVS and CDR2 is FQNEAQ. The V and J ends lost 0 bases and 5 bases respectively, with 8 bases between them. This CDR3 has 13 residues. CDR3 DNA sequence: TGTGCCAGCAGCTTAGCTACAGGGAACGAGCAGTACTTC. Amino acid sequence: CASSLATGNEQYF.

This clone has just one count. Other nucleotide sequences from this sample produce the same CDR3. V gene TRBV6-2 or TRBV6-3 combines with J gene TRBJ1-1; D unclear. The CDR3 length is 12 residues. The V gene lost 4 bases and the J gene lost 3 bases, with 6 bases spanning the gap. Germline V CDR1 and CDR2: MNHEY, SVGEGT. CDR3 coding DNA: TGTGCCAGCAGTTTAAGGTACACTGAAGCTTTCTTT. Its protein product is CASSLRYTEAFF.

The chain uses TRBV27 and TRBJ1-6, with TRBD1 matching over 12 bases. The J segment lost 14 bases and the V segment lost 1 base, leaving 9 bases of the junction unmatched. CDR1 and CDR2 (germline): MNHEY, SMNVEV (reference sequence). The CDR3 contains 16 residues. The CDR3 loop reads CASSLYPGQGAYTLHF. Here the CDR3 DNA reads TGTGCCAGCAGTTTATATCCGGGACAGGGGGCATATACCCTCCACTTT.

The V and J genes are TRBV2 and TRBJ1-3; tentative D call: TRBD1 (6 bases). The V and J ends lost 5 bases and 2 bases respectively, with 16 bases between them. Germline CDR1 is SNHLY and CDR2 is FYNNEI. The CDR3 covers 16 residues. The CDR3 is CASSYDRGATGNTIYF. The CDR3, as DNA: TGTGCCAGCAGTTACGATCGGGGGGCGACTGGAAACACCATATATTTT.

The chain is built from TRBV24-1 and TRBJ2-5, with D possibly matching TRBD1 (6 bases). Germline CDR1 is KGHDR and CDR2 is SFDVKD. The CDR3 extends over 14 amino acids. V was trimmed by 6 bases and J by 0 bases, leaving 10 bases between them. CDR3 DNA: TGTGCCACCAGTAAGGACAGACACCAAGAGACCCAGTACTTC. This codes for CATSKDRHQETQYF.

This chain uses TRBV29-1 with TRBJ1-1, with D uncertain. Per germline, CDR1 SQVTM and CDR2 ANQGSEA. Between the trimmed V and J ends, which lost 2 bases and 8 bases, there was a span of 6 bases. The CDR3 is 10 residues long. CDR3 in DNA: TGCAGCGTTGAAACAGTCGAAGCTTTCTTT. Translated: CSVETVEAFF.

The chain recombines TRBV3-1 (or the pseudogene TRBV3-2) with TRBJ1-2, with D hard to call. CDR1 and CDR2 (germline): LGHDT, YNNKEL (reference sequence). This CDR3 has 14 residues. Trimming removed 5 bases from V and 1 base from J, with 11 bases in between. CDR3 amino acids: CASSFRTGNYGYTF. CDR3 DNA: TGTGCCAGCAGCTTTCGGACGGGTAACTATGGCTACACCTTC.

Worth noting for this clone: In the same sample, other DNA sequences code for this CDR3. The chain carries TRBV9 and TRBJ2-1; no clear D. Germline V gives CDR1 SGDLS, CDR2 YYNGEE. The CDR3 is 11 residues long. V was pared by 2 bases and J by 4 bases, with 1 base between. The CDR3 loop reads CASSVYNEQFF. CDR3 DNA sequence: TGTGCCAGCAGCGTTTACAATGAGCAGTTCTTC.

The gene calls are TRBV6-4 and TRBJ2-5; D unclear. Germline V CDR1 and CDR2: MRHNA, SNTAGT. V gave up 3 bases and J gave up 5 bases, with 10 bases separating them. The CDR3 covers 13 residues. The CDR3 sequence is CASSEQHGETQYF. CDR3 nucleotide sequence: TGTGCCAGCAGTGAGCAACATGGGGAGACCCAGTACTTC.

The chain is built from TRBV12-3 or TRBV12-4 and TRBJ1-1, with 7 bases matching TRBD1. V was pared by 4 bases and J by 11 bases, with 10 bases of the junction left unmatched. The CDR3 totals 13 residues. In nucleotides, the CDR3 is TGTGCCAGCAGTTACGCAAGACAGGGTTGGGCTTTCTTT. Amino acid sequence: CASSYARQGWAFF.

The chain is built from TRBV7-3 and TRBJ1-1; D remains ambiguous. This CDR3 has 13 residues. Trimming took off 1 base at V and 3 bases at J, with 6 bases between the two ends. The germline gives CDR1 SGHTA, CDR2 FQGTGA. The DNA of the CDR3 is TGTGCCAGCAGCTTAAACTTGCACACTGAAGCTTTCTTT. This translates into CASSLNLHTEAFF.

The J gene is TRBJ1-2, the V gene TRBV4-1, with D hard to call. The CDR3 sequence is 16 residues long. The V and J ends lost 1 base and 1 base respectively, with 13 bases between them. Germline V gene sequence: CDR1 MGHRA, CDR2 YSYEKL. The CDR3 is CASSQAHGSVNYGYTF. Written as DNA, the CDR3 is TGCGCCAGCAGCCAAGCCCACGGCTCCGTTAACTATGGCTACACCTTC.

The chain uses TRBV29-1 and TRBJ2-2; D ambiguous. Per the germline V gene, CDR1 is SQVTM and CDR2 is ANQGSEA. This CDR3 has 16 residues. Trimming removed 3 bases from V and 0 bases from J, with 14 bases in between. CDR3: CSVEDRATTNTGELFF. CDR3 nucleotide sequence: TGCAGCGTTGAGGATAGGGCCACTACGAACACCGGGGAGCTGTTTTTT.

V and J are TRBV5-1 and TRBJ1-1; weak D call: TRBD1 (5 bases). Trimming removed 1 base from V and 0 bases from J, with 10 bases in between. Germline V gives CDR1 SGHRS, CDR2 YFSETQ. The CDR3 is 15 residues long. The CDR3 region has the DNA TGCGCCAGCAGCTTGATCGCAGGGTTGAACACTGAAGCTTTCTTT. It specifies CASSLIAGLNTEAFF.

The chain recombines TRBV6-6 with TRBJ2-5, with 9 bases lining up with TRBD2. Trimming at V came to 3 bases and at J to 2 bases, leaving 7 bases not matched to a gene. CDR3 length: 16 amino acids. Germline-derived CDR1 and CDR2 are MNHNY and SVGAGI (reference sequence). Here the CDR3 reads CASSYRSGGLQETQYF. The CDR3, as DNA: TGTGCCAGCAGTTATAGGAGCGGGGGGCTACAAGAGACCCAGTACTTC.